These 2 T cell receptor beta chains originate from one sample sequenced in a study of T cell repertoires in cytomegalovirus infection. TCRdb fed the reads into MiXCR, producing one record per CDR3 protein. The sample records about 140,000 distinct CDR3 sequences, about 6% being singletons. Sequencing input: PBMCs. These receptors were collected from a human donor in good health (CMV status not recorded). Some clones in this sample may be carry-over from other donors' samples.

The chain employs TRBV29-1 and TRBJ1-1, with D possibly matching TRBD1 (6 bases). Trimming left V 4 bases short and J 4 bases short, with 16 bases between. This CDR3 is built from 14 residues. Germline V CDR1 and CDR2: SQVTM, ANQGSEA. Written as DNA, the CDR3 is TGCAGCGTTGCGGGGACATGGAGGAGCACTGAAGCTTTCTTT. Amino acid sequence: CSVAGTWRSTEAFF.

This clonotype was detected many times. The chain couples TRBV3-1 to TRBJ1-1, with D possibly being TRBD1 (6 bases). Between the trimmed V and J ends, which lost 2 bases and 1 base, there was a span of 14 bases. The CDR3 consists of 16 residues. Germline CDR1 and CDR2: LGHDT and YNNKEL (reference sequence). Here the CDR3 DNA reads TGTGCCAGCAGCCAAAGAAGGGACATGCCGAACACTGAAGCTTTCTTT. Residues: CASSQRRDMPNTEAFF.